Listed here is a single T cell receptor beta chain. The authors ran a second PCR of roughly 6 to 12 cycles using a sample-barcoded 5' primer and a J-beta primer mix. TCRdb recomputed calls from the 5' RACE reads with MiXCR, one row per CDR3 protein. Here the sample spans roughly 1.7 million distinct CDR3 sequences, about 35% being singletons. The data derive from a study of blood T cells in healthy people across ages. The wider study: T cells yielded about one barcoded beta molecule per two cells through template switching.

The donors, aged roughly 6 to 95, were healthy Caucasians from Russia. The V end lost 5 bases, the J end lost 12 bases, and 20 bases lay between the germline ends. The CDR3 is 13 residues long. The V call is TRBV12-3 or TRBV12-4, the J call TRBJ2-7, with D perhaps matching TRBD2 (5 bases). The sequencing sample was made of blood. The receptor comes from a woman in her 30s in good health. The DNA for the CDR3 is TGTGCCAGCAGTCGAGGGAGAGGAGAGACCCGGTACTTC. Its translation is CASSRGRGETRYF.